These 13 T cell receptor beta chains were sequenced from one sample in a study of blood T cell repertoires in COVID-19. Method: immunoSEQ multiplex PCR; TCRdb's copy keeps in-frame clones and lacks some. The repertoire includes 120,000 to 150,000 clones, 80% to 90% of them detected once, and 1.5% to 1.9% sits in the top ten. Sequenced sample: peripheral blood. These receptors were obtained from a woman in her sixties or seventies with acute or convalescent COVID-19.

The rearrangement uses TRBV18 and TRBJ1-6; D possibly corresponds to TRBD1 (5 bases). Deletions cut 1 base from V and 12 bases from J, with 22 bases between. This CDR3 has 17 amino acids. Germline V CDR1 and CDR2: KGHSH, LQKENI. The CDR3: CASSPRGHSPIPQPLHF. DNA of the CDR3: TGTGCCAGCTCACCACGGGGCCACTCTCCTATACCACAACCCCTCCACTTT.

The J gene is TRBJ2-7, the V gene TRBV23-1; D possibly corresponds to TRBD1 (6 bases). TRBV23-1 is annotated as an ORF whose role is uncertain. The CDR3 runs to 14 residues. V lost 2 bases and J 6 bases, leaving 14 bases between the germline ends. The CDR3 protein is CASSQRQGPGEQYF. Written as DNA, the CDR3 is TGCGCCAGCAGTCAAAGGCAGGGGCCTGGCGAGCAGTACTTC.

The rearrangement joins TRBV6-2 or TRBV6-3 to TRBJ1-1, with D maybe TRBD1 (5 bases). CDR3 length equals 12 residues. Per the germline V gene, CDR1 is MNHEY and CDR2 is SVGEGT. V was pared by 5 bases and J by 11 bases, with 15 bases between. Here the CDR3 DNA reads TGTGCCAGCAGTGACCGCGACAGTATGGCTTTCTTT. This encodes CASSDRDSMAFF.

The CDR3 DNA sequence: TGTGCCAGCAGTCAACAGCAGAACACTGAAGCTTTCTTT. Translated: CASSQQQNTEAFF. The rearrangement uses TRBV9 and TRBJ1-1; D ambiguous. The CDR3 covers 13 residues. CDR1 and CDR2 from the germline V gene are SGDLS and YYNGEE. V was pared by 5 bases and J by 1 base, with 9 bases between.

The chain carries TRBV18 and TRBJ2-6, with D possibly matching TRBD2 (7 bases). The CDR3 extends over 15 amino acids. The V end lost 6 bases, the J end lost 2 bases, and 11 bases lay between the germline ends. The germline V gene has CDR1 KGHSH and CDR2 LQKENI. The CDR3 nucleotides are TGTGCCAGCTCCTTAGGGGGGGCTGGGGCCAACGTCCTGACTTTC. This gives the protein CASSLGGAGANVLTF.

The V call is TRBV7-6, the J call TRBJ2-5; 7 bases are a match to TRBD1. The CDR3 sequence is 15 residues long. V was pared by 4 bases and J by 5 bases, with 10 bases of the junction left unmatched. The germline gives CDR1 SGHVS, CDR2 FNYEAQ. The CDR3: CASSSITGVGETQYF. The CDR3 DNA reads TGTGCCAGCAGCTCTATTACAGGGGTTGGGGAGACCCAGTACTTC.

The rearrangement links TRBV19 to TRBJ2-1; the match to TRBD1 covers 10 bases. The CDR3 sequence is 16 residues long. Germline V gene lookup returns CDR1 LNHDA and CDR2 SQIVND (reference sequence). J gave up 7 bases and V 1 base, and 7 bases lay outside the gene matches. This CDR3 reads CASSIVPGQGRNEQFF. CDR3 sequence (DNA): TGTGCCAGTAGTATAGTTCCGGGACAGGGGCGGAATGAGCAGTTCTTC. Complete variable domain (other parts from reference TRBV19 and TRBJ2-1): DGGITQSPKYLFRKEGQNVTLSCEQNLNHDAMYWYRQDPGQGLRLIYYSQIVNDFQKGDIAEGYSVSREKKESFPLTVTSAQKNPTAFYLCASSIVPGQGRNEQFFGPGTRLTVL.

V is TRBV4-2 and J is TRBJ2-1; 10 bases line up with TRBD2. V gave up 4 bases and J gave up 5 bases; unmatched junction bases: 2. The CDR3 is made up of 14 amino acids. CDR1 is LGHNA, CDR2 YNFKEQ, per germline. The CDR3 DNA sequence: TGTGCCAGCAGCCCTGGACTAGCGGACAATGAGCAGTTCTTC. It yields the protein CASSPGLADNEQFF.

V and J are TRBV19 and TRBJ1-5; 10 bases are a match to TRBD1. The CDR3 consists of 19 residues. Trimming took 5 bases from V and 2 from J; bases not matched to a gene: 15. Germline assignment: CDR1 LNHDA and CDR2 SQIVND (reference sequence). The CDR3 DNA reads as TGTGCCAGTAGTGCCCCCACCGGGACAGGGGTGTTGGGCAATCAGCCCCAGCATTTT. As protein: CASSAPTGTGVLGNQPQHF.

This clone was counted only a few times. The chain recombines TRBV10-3 with TRBJ2-2, with TRBD1 matching 9 bases. The CDR3 spans 13 residues. V was clipped by 10 bases and J by 7 bases; unmatched bases: 7. The V gene's germline CDR1 is ENHRY and CDR2 SYGVKD. The CDR3 bases are TGTGCCACCAGGACAGGGGACGGCGGGGAGCTGTTTTTT. It codes for CATRTGDGGELFF.

The rearrangement joins TRBV4-2 to TRBJ2-7; D perhaps matches TRBD2 (6 bases). V shed 4 bases and J shed 1 base, with 14 bases lying between them. Germline V lookup: CDR1 LGHNA, CDR2 YNFKEQ. The CDR3 totals 15 residues. CDR3 amino acids: CASSREEGRSYEQYF. CDR3 DNA: TGTGCCAGCAGCCGGGAGGAGGGACGTTCCTACGAGCAGTACTTC.

The chain uses TRBV15 and TRBJ1-1; D is perhaps TRBD1 (5 bases). Germline assignment: CDR1 LNHNV and CDR2 YYDKDF (reference sequence). The V gene lost 0 bases and the J gene lost 1 base, with 6 bases spanning the gap. This CDR3 region has 14 residues. The CDR3 DNA reads TGTGCCACCAGCAGAGACGACAGGAACACTGAAGCTTTCTTT. Translating it yields CATSRDDRNTEAFF.

The gene calls are TRBV18 and TRBJ2-1; D is uncertain. V lost 6 bases and J 5 bases, leaving 11 bases between the germline ends. The CDR3 extends over 13 amino acids. Germline CDR1 is KGHSH and CDR2 is LQKENI. CDR3 sequence reads: CASSPLVNNEQFF. In DNA form, the CDR3 reads TGTGCCAGCTCGCCCCTAGTGAACAATGAGCAGTTCTTC.